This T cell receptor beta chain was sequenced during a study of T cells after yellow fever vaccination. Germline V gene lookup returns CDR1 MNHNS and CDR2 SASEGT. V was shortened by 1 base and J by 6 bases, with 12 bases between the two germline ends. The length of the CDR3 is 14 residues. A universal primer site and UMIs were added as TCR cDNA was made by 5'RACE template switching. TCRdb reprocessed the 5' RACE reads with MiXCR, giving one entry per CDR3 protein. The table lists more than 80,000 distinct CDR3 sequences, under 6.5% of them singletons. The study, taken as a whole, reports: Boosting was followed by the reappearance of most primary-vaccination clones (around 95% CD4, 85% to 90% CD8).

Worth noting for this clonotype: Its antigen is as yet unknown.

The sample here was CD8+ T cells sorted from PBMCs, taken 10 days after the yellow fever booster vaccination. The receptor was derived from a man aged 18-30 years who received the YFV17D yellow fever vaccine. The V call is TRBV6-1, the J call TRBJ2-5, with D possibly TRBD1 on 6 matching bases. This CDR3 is CASSEVAGEKTQYF. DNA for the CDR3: TGTGCCAGCAGTGAAGTGGCAGGGGAGAAGACCCAGTACTTC.